This section outlines one TCR beta chain sequence together with its context. The V gene lost 2 bases and the J gene lost 4 bases, with 8 bases spanning the gap. Looked up from germline, CDR1 is SGHKS and CDR2 is YYEKEE (reference sequence). The CDR3 loop spans 13 amino acids. This specimen comes from a study of radiotherapy plus CTLA-4 blockade in lung cancer. The method was immunoSEQ multiplex PCR; TCRdb's version includes in-frame clones alone and lacks a portion of them. The sample shows tens of thousands of clones, over 75% of them seen only once. The starting material was peripheral blood, obtained from a patient treated with radiotherapy plus ipilimumab. The TCR was taken from a human donor with non-small cell lung cancer who had stable disease on radiotherapy plus ipilimumab. The gene calls are TRBV5-5 and TRBJ2-3; D not certain. CDR3 sequence: CASSFTDPDTQYF. In nucleotides, the CDR3 is TGTGCCAGCAGCTTTACAGACCCAGATACGCAGTATTTT.